Sequencing of this T cell receptor (beta chain) was carried out in a study of PD-1 blockade in classical Hodgkin lymphoma. Each and every patient relapsed after autologous stem cell transplantation, and patients got differing brentuximab vedotin exposure. Here immunoSEQ multiplex PCR was the method, and the copy in TCRdb shows in-frame clones only, minus some. The sample contains about 26,000 clones, roughly 86% of which appear only once. This CDR3 has 14 amino acids. Trimming cost V 2 bases and J 3 bases, with 13 bases left between them. Germline V lookup: CDR1 GTSNPN, CDR2 SVGIG (reference sequence). Study-level findings and limits: It was reported that newly diagnosed patients had less baseline TCR diversity than healthy donors. TCR diversity in CD4+, not CD8+, cells rose significantly by C4D1. Complete responders' baseline diversity resembled that of newly diagnosed patients.

In regard to this clone: Its antigen is undetermined.

The receptor's source is a human donor with classical Hodgkin lymphoma. The sequences come from peripheral blood mononuclear cells (PBMCs), collected before the second cycle of nivolumab. The chain links TRBV30 to TRBJ1-2, with no clear D. In DNA form, the CDR3 reads TGTGCCTGGAGTTTGGACCTGACTCACTATGGCTACACCTTC. This sequence encodes CAWSLDLTHYGYTF.